The 24 T cell receptor beta chains presented below share a single source sample, sequenced in a study of CD8 T cells in ankylosing spondylitis. TCRdb passed the 5' RACE reads through MiXCR, listing each CDR3 protein once. Here the sample spans 250,000 to 350,000 distinct CDR3 sequences, around 21% being singletons. The sample comprised blood, either unsorted or a sorted T cell fraction (not recorded which). The origin of the receptors is a female donor with ankylosing spondylitis or in good health (not recorded which).

The J gene is TRBJ2-1, the V gene TRBV20-1; the match to TRBD2 covers 12 bases. Germline V gene sequence: CDR1 DFQATT, CDR2 SNEGSKA (reference sequence). The CDR3 is 16 residues long. The V and J ends lost 0 bases and 6 bases, in that order; junction bases with no gene match: 6. DNA for the CDR3: TGCAGTGCTAGAGATTTGCTAGCGGGAGGGCCCAATGAGCAGTTCTTC. This codes for CSARDLLAGGPNEQFF.

This clonotype was seen only a few times. The J gene is TRBJ2-5, the V gene TRBV20-1; TRBD1 might be the D (6 bases). The CDR3 has 16 residues. Trimming took off 0 bases at V and 4 bases at J, with 18 bases between the two ends. Germline V gene sequence: CDR1 DFQATT, CDR2 SNEGSKA (reference sequence). The CDR3 bases are TGCAGTGCTAGAGATCCAGGGCAGGGGACCCCAGAGACCCAGTACTTC. It translates to CSARDPGQGTPETQYF.

The V call is TRBV20-1, the J call TRBJ2-7; 8 bases fit TRBD1. CDR1 is DFQATT and CDR2 is SNEGSKA in the germline V gene (reference sequence). The CDR3 spans 13 residues. V shed 4 bases, J shed 6 bases, and the junction held 8 bases outside the gene matches. As DNA, the CDR3 is TGCAGTGCTATCCAGACAGGGGAGTCCGAGCAGTACTTC. This gives the protein CSAIQTGESEQYF.

The V and J genes are TRBV5-1 and TRBJ2-1, with 8 bases matching TRBD2. The V gene's germline CDR1 is SGHRS and CDR2 YFSETQ. The V segment lost 1 base and the J segment 6 bases; nucleotides outside the gene matches: 3. The CDR3 is 14 residues long. The CDR3 DNA sequence: TGCGCCAGCAGCTTGAGCGGGAGTGGCAATGAGCAGTTCTTC. It yields the protein CASSLSGSGNEQFF.

This clonotype was counted between two and nine times. The chain recombines TRBV20-1 with TRBJ1-2; no clear D gene. The V gene's germline CDR1 is DFQATT and CDR2 SNEGSKA (reference sequence). Trimming left V 5 bases short and J 8 bases short, with 15 bases between. This CDR3 is built from 12 residues. As DNA, the CDR3 is TGCAGTGCTCAGGCAGGCCCTCGGGGCTACACCTTC. It specifies CSAQAGPRGYTF.

The genes are TRBV27 and TRBJ2-2; 12 nucleotides agree with TRBD1. CDR1 and CDR2 from the germline V gene are MNHEY and SMNVEV (reference sequence). V lost 6 bases and J lost 7; bases outside the gene matches: 12. The CDR3 totals 17 residues. The CDR3, as DNA: TGTGCCAGCAGCTCTTTACCGGGACAGGGGGCGGTCGGGGAGCTGTTTTTT. Encoded protein: CASSSLPGQGAVGELFF.

The chain employs TRBV24-1 and TRBJ2-1; possible D gene TRBD1, 6 bases. Germline V lookup: CDR1 KGHDR, CDR2 SFDVKD. Trimming left V 4 bases short and J 7 bases short, with 7 bases between. There are 12 residues in the CDR3. The CDR3 region is CATSERGNEQFF. The CDR3 DNA follows: TGTGCCACCAGTGAGAGGGGGAATGAGCAGTTCTTC.

The chain carries TRBV5-1 and TRBJ1-1; D gene ambiguous. The CDR3 is 14 residues long. Trimming stripped 2 bases from V and 0 bases from J, with 8 bases between. CDR1 and CDR2 (germline): SGHRS, YFSETQ. CDR3 loop: CASSLQSMNTEAFF. CDR3 bases: TGCGCCAGCAGCTTACAGAGTATGAACACTGAAGCTTTCTTT.

This clonotype was counted many times. The chain couples TRBV5-1 to TRBJ2-1, with TRBD2 matching 7 bases. Germline values: CDR1 SGHRS, CDR2 YFSETQ. V lost 1 base to trimming and J lost 7 bases; unmatched junction nucleotides: 5. The CDR3 has 14 amino acids. Here the CDR3 DNA reads TGCGCCAGCAGCTTGTCGCGGGAGTATAATGAGCAGTTCTTC. Translating it yields CASSLSREYNEQFF.

The chain recombines TRBV11-1 with TRBJ2-1; 13 nucleotides align to TRBD2. The CDR3 spans 18 residues. CDR1 SGHAT and CDR2 FQDESV come from the germline V gene (reference sequence). V was pared by 4 bases and J by 6 bases, with 12 bases of the junction left unmatched. Here the CDR3 reads CASSSTRAGTSGTNEQFF. The CDR3, as DNA: TGTGCCAGCAGCTCTACCCGCGCCGGGACTAGCGGGACCAATGAGCAGTTCTTC.

This chain joins TRBV12-3 or TRBV12-4 and TRBJ2-7; the D call may be TRBD1 or TRBD2 (5 bases each). CDR3 length: 15 residues. The ends were cut back, 1 base at V and 2 bases at J, with 12 bases in the middle. The CDR3 sequence: CASSLEGTVAYEQYF. In nucleotides, the CDR3 is TGTGCCAGCAGTTTAGAGGGGACCGTGGCCTACGAGCAGTACTTC.

The chain employs TRBV7-3 and TRBJ1-6; TRBD1 agrees at 7 bases. This CDR3 contains 15 residues. Germline CDR1 and CDR2: SGHTA and FQGTGA. Trimming at V came to 5 bases and at J to 9 bases, leaving 10 bases not matched to a gene. The CDR3 DNA reads as TGTGCCAGCAGCCCTTTGGGGGACAGTACTTCACCCCTCCACTTT. It specifies CASSPLGDSTSPLHF.

This clonotype appeared a few times. J is TRBJ2-3 and V is TRBV6-1; D is ambiguous. CDR1 is MNHNS and CDR2 is SASEGT in the germline V gene. The CDR3 length is 14 residues. The ends were cut back, 6 bases at V and 1 base at J, with 11 bases in the middle. The CDR3 protein is CASSPRRGTDTQYF. The CDR3 DNA reads as TGTGCCAGCAGCCCCAGGCGCGGCACAGATACGCAGTATTTT.

The table lists this clonotype with a few counts. This rearrangement joins TRBV12-3 or TRBV12-4 to TRBJ2-5; 11 bases line up with TRBD2. V gave up 2 bases and J gave up 4 bases; unmatched junction bases: 6. This CDR3 comprises 16 residues. CDR3 coding DNA: TGTGCCAGCAGTTTACCTAGCGGGAGGCCGGGAGAGACCCAGTACTTC. It yields the protein CASSLPSGRPGETQYF.

The table lists this clonotype with a few counts. The chain uses TRBV5-1 and TRBJ1-1; D not resolved. The CDR3 extends over 13 amino acids. V was trimmed by 2 bases and J by 1 base, leaving 6 bases between them. Germline-derived CDR1 and CDR2 are SGHRS and YFSETQ. CDR3 sequence (DNA): TGCGCCAGCAGCTTATGGGAGAACACTGAAGCTTTCTTT. Translating it yields CASSLWENTEAFF.

This clonotype turned up a few times. V is TRBV10-3 and J is TRBJ2-1; the D gene could be TRBD1 or TRBD2 (5 bases each). The CDR3 runs 15 residues. Trimming stripped 4 bases from V and 4 bases from J, with 14 bases between. Looked up from germline, CDR1 is ENHRY and CDR2 is SYGVKD. CDR3 sequence reads: CAISGSGGDYNEQFF. The CDR3 coding sequence is TGTGCCATCAGTGGAAGTGGGGGAGATTACAATGAGCAGTTCTTC.

This clonotype was seen more than once but under ten times. The chain uses TRBV11-2 and TRBJ1-1, with a possible D match to TRBD1 (6 bases). The CDR3 covers 13 residues. Between the trimmed V and J ends, which lost 5 bases and 8 bases, there was a span of 15 bases. The germline gives CDR1 SGHAT, CDR2 FQNNGV. This CDR3 is CASSTKGGTEAFF. CDR3 DNA sequence: TGTGCCAGCAGCACCAAGGGGGGGACCGAAGCTTTCTTT.

This chain connects TRBV10-3 to TRBJ2-3, with D possibly being TRBD2 (6 bases). The CDR3 spans 16 residues. Germline-derived CDR1 and CDR2 are ENHRY and SYGVKD. Trimming took off 2 bases at V and 0 bases at J, with 12 bases between the two ends. CDR3 in DNA: TGTGCCATCAGTGAGGGGCTAGCGCCTAGCACAGATACGCAGTATTTT. Its protein product is CAISEGLAPSTDTQYF.

The chain combines TRBV6-1 with TRBJ2-7; D might be TRBD1 (5 bases). The germline V gene has CDR1 MNHNS and CDR2 SASEGT. The length of the CDR3 is 13 residues. V gave up 6 bases and J gave up 3 bases, with 12 bases separating them. The CDR3 DNA sequence: TGTGCCAGCAGGCACAGCCAGGGCTACGAGCAGTACTTC. Encoded protein: CASRHSQGYEQYF.

The CDR3 nucleotides are TGTGCCAGCAGTGAATTTCGTCTGGGATCCAAGCAGTACTTC. Residues: CASSEFRLGSKQYF. The chain carries TRBV6-1 and TRBJ2-7; D unresolved. The CDR3 sequence is 14 residues long. Looked up from germline, CDR1 is MNHNS and CDR2 is SASEGT. The germline V and J ends were trimmed by 2 bases and 8 bases, with 16 bases remaining between them.

The V and J genes are TRBV9 and TRBJ1-1, with D tentatively TRBD1 (6 bases). CDR3 length: 16 residues. Trimming pared 0 bases from V and 3 bases from J, leaving 15 bases between. Germline loops: CDR1 SGDLS, CDR2 YYNGEE. CDR3 sequence (DNA): TGTGCCAGCAGCGTAGCCCTAGGGGGAGGCGACACTGAAGCTTTCTTT. This sequence encodes CASSVALGGGDTEAFF.

Notes on this clonotype: The junction differs from germline at one of its ends, possibly a read error. This chain joins TRBV29-1 and TRBJ2-3; D call uncertain. Germline CDR1 SQVTM, CDR2 ANQGSEA. The CDR3 spans 13 residues. In DNA, the CDR3 is TGCAGCGTTAAAGCAGGTAGCACAGATACGGAGTATTTT. As protein: CSVKAGSTDTEYF.

This clonotype showed up just a few times. The chain links TRBV7-8 to TRBJ2-2; unclear D gene. Per the germline V gene, CDR1 is SGHVS and CDR2 is FQNEAQ. Trimming pared 4 bases from V and 6 bases from J, leaving 18 bases between. CDR3 length: 16 amino acids. CDR3 in DNA: TGTGCCAGCAGCTATCCCCGGAGCCGCCTAGCCGGGGAGCTGTTTTTT. Translation gives CASSYPRSRLAGELFF.

In its sample, this clonotype was seen many times. The chain has TRBV4-3 and TRBJ1-2; D gene uncertain. V lost 0 bases and J 8 bases, leaving 10 bases between the germline ends. CDR1 and CDR2 from the germline V gene are LGHNA and YSLEER. The CDR3 is 13 amino acids. The DNA of the CDR3 is TGCGCCAGCAGCCAAGATCCGGCCCAGGGCTACACCTTC. Protein product: CASSQDPAQGYTF.